The 10 T cell receptor beta chains in this list originate from one sample, sequenced in a study of OX40 agonist ivuxolimab in advanced cancers. Sequencing was performed with immunoSEQ multiplex PCR; in TCRdb, only in-frame clones are kept and a portion is missing. This table holds some 98,000 clones, approximately 93% found once. The material was CD4+ or CD8+ T cells sorted from blood, obtained in a trial of the OX40 agonist ivuxolimab. These receptors were taken from an adult with an advanced solid tumor such as melanoma, head and neck, liver or kidney cancer.

The chain couples TRBV2 to TRBJ1-6, with D unclear. The CDR3 has 13 residues. V lost 4 bases, J lost 4 bases, and 5 bases lay in between. The V gene's germline CDR1 is SNHLY and CDR2 FYNNEI. The CDR3 loop reads CASSGDYNSPLHF. As DNA, the CDR3 is TGTGCCAGCAGTGGAGATTATAATTCACCCCTCCACTTT.

The rearrangement joins TRBV10-3 to TRBJ2-3; 14 bases align to TRBD2. J lost 3 bases, V lost 0 bases, and 2 bases had no gene match. Germline values: CDR1 ENHRY, CDR2 SYGVKD. This CDR3 has 17 residues. This chain's CDR3 is CAISESGTSGGTDTQYF. The CDR3 DNA is TGTGCCATCAGTGAGTCTGGGACTAGCGGGGGTACAGATACGCAGTATTTT.

The J gene is TRBJ1-2, the V gene TRBV7-8; D call uncertain. CDR1 is SGHVS, CDR2 FQNEAQ, per germline. Trimming took off 5 bases at V and 8 bases at J, with 15 bases between the two ends. CDR3 size: 13 residues. Here the CDR3 reads CASSSSSAGGYTF. In DNA form, the CDR3 reads TGTGCCAGCAGCAGCAGTTCGGCGGGCGGCTACACCTTC.

DNA for the CDR3: TGTGCCAGCAGTGATATTTTGGGTAATCAGCCCCAGCATTTT. Protein: CASSDILGNQPQHF. The chain is built from TRBV2 and TRBJ1-5; D is unclear. CDR3 length equals 14 residues. Trimming took off 3 bases at V and 4 bases at J, with 10 bases between the two ends. Germline values: CDR1 SNHLY, CDR2 FYNNEI.

This clone was observed a few times. The chain uses TRBV7-8 and TRBJ2-3; TRBD1 agrees at 8 bases. V lost 2 bases, J lost 6 bases, and 10 bases stayed unmatched. The germline V gene has CDR1 SGHVS and CDR2 FQNEAQ. CDR3 length: 16 residues. In nucleotides, the CDR3 is TGTGCCAGCAGCTTAAACTCGGGGACAGGTCGGGATACGCAGTATTTT. This codes for CASSLNSGTGRDTQYF.

This chain uses TRBV28 with TRBJ2-5; D is undetermined. V was trimmed by 2 bases and J by 1 base, leaving 2 bases between them. Germline CDR1 is MDHEN and CDR2 is SYDVKM. This CDR3 is built from 12 residues. The CDR3 DNA sequence: TGTGCCAGCAGTTTACCCCAAGAGACCCAGTACTTC. Protein product: CASSLPQETQYF.

The V call is TRBV5-4, the J call TRBJ1-1, with D possibly TRBD1 on 5 matching bases. The CDR3 runs 14 residues. V gave up 4 bases and J gave up 4 bases, with 14 bases separating them. Germline CDR1 reads SGHNT; CDR2 reads YYREEE (reference sequence). CDR3 bases: TGTGCCAGCAGCAAGAGACAGTACTCCACTGAAGCTTTCTTT. Encoded protein: CASSKRQYSTEAFF. Together with reference TRBV5-4 and TRBJ1-1, the CDR3 gives the full variable domain: ETGVTQSPTHLIKTRGQQVTLRCSSQSGHNTVSWYQQALGQGPQFIFQYYREEENGRGNFPPRFSGLQFPNYSSELNVNALELDDSALYLCASSKRQYSTEAFFGQGTRLTVV.

The chain couples TRBV7-9 to TRBJ2-6, with unresolved D. The CDR3 has 15 amino acids. V gave up 1 base and J gave up 4 bases, with 8 bases separating them. Germline loops: CDR1 SEHNR, CDR2 FQNEAQ (reference sequence). The CDR3 reads CASSLGGTGANVLTF. The CDR3 DNA reads as TGTGCCAGCAGCTTAGGGGGTACGGGGGCCAACGTCCTGACTTTC.

This clone was detected only once. CDR3 protein: CASSESSGRRNEQFF. The CDR3 nucleotides read TGTGCCAGCAGCGAGTCTAGCGGGAGGCGCAATGAGCAGTTCTTC. V and J are TRBV28 and TRBJ2-1; 11 positions agree with TRBD2. In germline, CDR1 is MDHEN, CDR2 SYDVKM. The CDR3 covers 15 residues. The V and J ends lost 6 bases and 6 bases, in that order; junction bases with no gene match: 7.

In regard to this clone: Compared with germline, one end of the junction differs, possibly owing to a read error. The CDR3 sequence: CASSPSGGTGELFF. In DNA form, the CDR3 reads TGTGCAAGCAGCCCTAGCGGGGGTACCGGGGAGCTGTTTTTT. The rearrangement uses TRBV7-9 and TRBJ2-2; 10 bases align to TRBD2. The length of the CDR3 is 14 residues. The germline V gene encodes CDR1 SEHNR and CDR2 FQNEAQ (reference sequence).